A selection of T cell receptor beta chains follows, all from one sample in a study of blood T cells in healthy people across ages. TCRdb independently ran MiXCR on the 5' RACE reads; one entry per CDR3 protein. The sample has about 1.4 million distinct CDR3 sequences; roughly 60% are singletons. Sequencing input: blood. Receptor source: a young man in good health. CDR3s leave out the opening cysteine and the closing phenylalanine or tryptophan. D genes are given only for firm matches.

d_gene: .
v_gene: TRBV4-1
CDR3aa: ASSQDLRPQGTQY

d_gene: .
v_gene: TRBV29-1
CDR3aa: SVEVITEAF

d_gene: .
v_gene: TRBV5-1
CDR3aa: ASSVQQGINEQF

d_gene: .
v_gene: TRBV5-1
CDR3aa: ASGYLPSTEAF

d_gene: .
v_gene: TRBV28
CDR3aa: ASNPWTRNTEAF

d_gene: TRBD2
v_gene: TRBV11-2
CDR3aa: ASSSNTHSGTSGYNEQF

d_gene: .
v_gene: TRBV7-6
CDR3aa: ASSLAPVRNNSPLH

d_gene: TRBD1
v_gene: TRBV5-1
CDR3aa: ASRWTGDSQTQY

d_gene: TRBD2
v_gene: TRBV6-1
CDR3aa: ASSEMAGGRNEQY

d_gene: .
v_gene: TRBV5-1
CDR3aa: ASSPAPVVGSGNEQF

d_gene: TRBD2
v_gene: TRBV3-1
CDR3aa: ASSQTDGGAYEQF

d_gene: .
v_gene: TRBV7-9
CDR3aa: ASSDPQGLALYEQY

d_gene: .
v_gene: TRBV20-1
CDR3aa: SASGSGPYEQY

d_gene: TRBD1
v_gene: TRBV20-1
CDR3aa: SARDLGTGMGYGYT

d_gene: .
v_gene: TRBV6-2/TRBV6-3
CDR3aa: ASSYWGDEQF

d_gene: TRBD2
v_gene: TRBV20-1
CDR3aa: SARDPRLAALYNEQF

d_gene: .
v_gene: TRBV15
CDR3aa: ATSRDFSETQY

d_gene: .
v_gene: TRBV29-1
CDR3aa: SVAQTTANEQF

d_gene: TRBD2
v_gene: TRBV29-1
CDR3aa: SVALAGGSYNEQF

d_gene: .
v_gene: TRBV29-1
CDR3aa: SVGTSPYNEQF

d_gene: .
v_gene: TRBV6-1
CDR3aa: ASSVSRSNQPQH

d_gene: .
v_gene: TRBV4-1
CDR3aa: ASSQTQGPGELF

d_gene: .
v_gene: TRBV6-6
CDR3aa: ASSLVSEKLF

d_gene: .
v_gene: TRBV11-2
CDR3aa: ASSKEPANYGYT

d_gene: .
v_gene: TRBV2
CDR3aa: ASSVAEQF

d_gene: TRBD2
v_gene: TRBV27
CDR3aa: ASRHSGIGFTETQY

d_gene: .
v_gene: TRBV12-3/TRBV12-4
CDR3aa: ASSLGPGRTYTDTQY

d_gene: .
v_gene: TRBV11-2
CDR3aa: ASSPEGNYGYT

d_gene: TRBD1
v_gene: TRBV29-1
CDR3aa: SVVISGQGVGSYGYT

d_gene: .
v_gene: TRBV10-1
CDR3aa: ASSESRRRDTQY

d_gene: .
v_gene: TRBV20-1
CDR3aa: SAVGSGTSYEQY

d_gene: .
v_gene: TRBV21-1
CDR3aa: ASSKWGGQGGNQPQH

d_gene: .
v_gene: TRBV20-1
CDR3aa: SARDRWARDSYEQY

d_gene: TRBD2
v_gene: TRBV6-5
CDR3aa: ASSYAGVNEQF

d_gene: .
v_gene: TRBV7-2
CDR3aa: ASSPKVRGTQETQY

d_gene: .
v_gene: TRBV20-1
CDR3aa: SARRTGNQPQH

d_gene: .
v_gene: TRBV10-3
CDR3aa: AISPGSDGEQF

d_gene: TRBD1
v_gene: TRBV29-1
CDR3aa: SAKSTGVRSYEQY

d_gene: TRBD2
v_gene: TRBV4-1
CDR3aa: ASSQVGLVGTDTQY

d_gene: .
v_gene: TRBV30
CDR3aa: AWSVGLGLARYEQY

d_gene: .
v_gene: TRBV4-3
CDR3aa: ASSLSQGLGEQF

d_gene: .
v_gene: TRBV4-1
CDR3aa: ASSQDSGEANSPLH

d_gene: .
v_gene: TRBV5-1
CDR3aa: ASATKYEQY

d_gene: .
v_gene: TRBV4-1
CDR3aa: ASSRGHTATAYEQY

d_gene: TRBD1
v_gene: TRBV6-2/TRBV6-3
CDR3aa: ASSYGGQGNVLT

d_gene: .
v_gene: TRBV20-1
CDR3aa: SARAGTQSVHEQY

d_gene: TRBD2
v_gene: TRBV7-9
CDR3aa: ASSLLGLAGILAEQY

d_gene: .
v_gene: TRBV7-8
CDR3aa: ASSLPRDGGGITDTQY

d_gene: .
v_gene: TRBV2
CDR3aa: ASWRIRWSGANVLT

d_gene: .
v_gene: TRBV20-1
CDR3aa: SAQILGETQY

d_gene: .
v_gene: TRBV25-1
CDR3aa: ASSDVSISYNEQF

d_gene: .
v_gene: TRBV28
CDR3aa: ASSLGVRTTDTQY

d_gene: .
v_gene: TRBV2
CDR3aa: ASSPGQNNEQY

d_gene: TRBD2
v_gene: TRBV7-9
CDR3aa: ASRFSRTSGRYEQF

d_gene: .
v_gene: TRBV20-1
CDR3aa: SVINPQGSYEQY